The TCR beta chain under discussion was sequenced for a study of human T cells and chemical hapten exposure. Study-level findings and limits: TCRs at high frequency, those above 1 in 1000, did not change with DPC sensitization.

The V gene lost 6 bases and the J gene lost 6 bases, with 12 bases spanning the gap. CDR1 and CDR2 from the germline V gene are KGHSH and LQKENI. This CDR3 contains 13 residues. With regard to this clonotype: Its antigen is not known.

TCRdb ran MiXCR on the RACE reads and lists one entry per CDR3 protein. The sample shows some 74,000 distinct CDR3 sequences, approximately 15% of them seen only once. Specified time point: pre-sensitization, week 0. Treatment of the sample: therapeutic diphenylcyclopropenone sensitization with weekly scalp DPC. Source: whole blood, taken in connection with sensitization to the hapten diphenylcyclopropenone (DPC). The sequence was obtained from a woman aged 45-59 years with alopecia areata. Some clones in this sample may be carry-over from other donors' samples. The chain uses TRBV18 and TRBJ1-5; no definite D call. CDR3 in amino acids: CASSLREAQPQHF. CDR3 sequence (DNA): TGTGCCAGCTCCCTCCGGGAGGCTCAGCCCCAGCATTTT.